These 18 T cell receptor beta chains were sequenced from one sample in a study of cytomegalovirus exposure and HLA in healthy donors. Sequencing used immunoSEQ multiplex PCR; TCRdb keeps in-frame clones, though not all of them. The profile shows 100,000 to 120,000 clones, approximately 90% of them singletons. Sequenced sample: PBMCs. These receptors originate from a woman aged 18 to 35 in good health and CMV-seronegative.

The gene calls are TRBV5-4 and TRBJ2-5; TRBD2 agrees at 10 bases. This CDR3 has 16 amino acids. The V gene end was trimmed by 1 base and the J gene end by 5 bases; junction bases not matched to a gene: 8. Looked up from germline, CDR1 is SGHNT and CDR2 is YYREEE (reference sequence). DNA for the CDR3: TGTGCCAGCAGCTTGTTAAGCGGGAGGGCCGGGGAGACCCAGTACTTC. Protein: CASSLLSGRAGETQYF. The entire variable domain, with the rest obtained from reference TRBV5-4 and TRBJ2-5, is as follows: ETGVTQSPTHLIKTRGQQVTLRCSSQSGHNTVSWYQQALGQGPQFIFQYYREEENGRGNFPPRFSGLQFPNYSSELNVNALELDDSALYLCASSLLSGRAGETQYFGPGTRLLVL.

The chain has TRBV4-2 and TRBJ2-7; D possibly corresponds to TRBD2 (5 bases). CDR3 size: 17 residues. Looked up from germline, CDR1 is LGHNA and CDR2 is YNFKEQ. The V and J ends lost 1 base and 5 bases respectively, with 21 bases between them. The CDR3 coding sequence is TGTGCCAGCAGCCAAGTCGTCGCCTCAGGAGGAAACCACGAGCAGTACTTC. Its translation: CASSQVVASGGNHEQYF.

This chain uses TRBV6-5 with TRBJ1-5, with D tentatively TRBD1 (6 bases). V lost 4 bases and J lost 7, with 20 bases in between. Germline CDR1 and CDR2: MNHEY and SVGAGI. This CDR3 is built from 16 residues. For the CDR3, the DNA is TGTGCCAGCAGTTCCCCCTCACGAGGCAGGGGCCAGCCCCAGCATTTT. Translation: CASSSPSRGRGQPQHF.

The gene calls are TRBV5-4 and TRBJ2-7; TRBD1 matches 8 bases. The length of the CDR3 is 17 residues. The trim removed 4 bases at V and 2 bases at J, leaving 14 bases unmatched. CDR1 is SGHNT and CDR2 is YYREEE in the germline V gene (reference sequence). Here the CDR3 reads CASSRDRLTPPTYEQYF. The CDR3 DNA reads as TGTGCCAGCAGCCGGGACAGGCTGACCCCCCCTACCTACGAGCAGTACTTC. Together with reference TRBV5-4 and TRBJ2-7, the CDR3 gives the full variable domain: ETGVTQSPTHLIKTRGQQVTLRCSSQSGHNTVSWYQQALGQGPQFIFQYYREEENGRGNFPPRFSGLQFPNYSSELNVNALELDDSALYLCASSRDRLTPPTYEQYFGPGTRLTVT.

The CDR3 reads CAWDRDRLFAEAFF. CDR3 sequence (DNA): TGTGCCTGGGACAGGGATAGACTATTCGCTGAAGCTTTCTTT. This chain uses TRBV30 with TRBJ1-1; 7 nucleotides align to TRBD1. V trimming: 5 bases; J trimming: 6 bases; junction bases outside the gene matches: 12. The CDR3 covers 14 residues. The germline V gene encodes CDR1 GTSNPN and CDR2 SVGIG (reference sequence).

The gene calls are TRBV2 and TRBJ1-5; TRBD1 aligns across 10 bases. CDR3 length: 15 amino acids. CDR1 and CDR2 (germline): SNHLY, FYNNEI. Trimming removed 8 bases from V and 4 bases from J; junction bases left unmatched: 8. The CDR3 here is CASLEDRGANQPQHF. The CDR3 DNA reads TGTGCCAGCCTAGAGGACAGGGGGGCAAATCAGCCCCAGCATTTT.

The V gene is TRBV15, the J gene TRBJ1-5, with 7 bases matching TRBD1. Germline V gives CDR1 LNHNV, CDR2 YYDKDF (reference sequence). The CDR3 spans 14 residues. With 2 bases clipped from V and 2 bases from J, the junction kept 0 bases outside the gene matches. CDR3 residues: CATSRTGGNQPQHF. CDR3 sequence (DNA): TGTGCCACCAGCAGAACAGGGGGCAATCAGCCCCAGCATTTT.

This sequence joins TRBV6-6 and TRBJ1-4, with a tentative D call TRBD1 (6 bases). Germline V gene lookup returns CDR1 MNHNY and CDR2 SVGAGI (reference sequence). V was trimmed by 5 bases and J by 8 bases, leaving 15 bases between them. CDR3 length equals 14 residues. The CDR3 here is CASSIQGRYEKLFF. DNA for the CDR3: TGTGCCAGCAGTATACAGGGAAGGTACGAAAAACTGTTTTTT.

The chain carries TRBV28 and TRBJ1-5; perhaps TRBD1 as D (5 bases). V lost 5 bases and J 2 bases, leaving 19 bases between the germline ends. CDR1 is MDHEN and CDR2 is SYDVKM in the germline V gene. The CDR3 is 17 amino acids. CDR3 sequence (DNA): TGTGCCAGCAGTAGCGCGCCACAGGTAGCGGGCAATCAGCCCCAGCATTTT. It translates to CASSSAPQVAGNQPQHF. Together with reference TRBV28 and TRBJ1-5, the CDR3 gives the full variable domain: DVKVTQSSRYLVKRTGEKVFLECVQDMDHENMFWYRQDPGLGLRLIYFSYDVKMKEKGDIPEGYSVSREKKERFSLILESASTNQTSMYLCASSSAPQVAGNQPQHFGDGTRLSIL.

This rearrangement joins TRBV21-1 to TRBJ2-7; the table's D gene call, TRBD1, was not cross checked with the DNA. TRBV21-1 is a known pseudogene. This CDR3 region has 19 residues. The CDR3 bases are TGTGCCAGCAGCATTGCTGACTCTAGGCGGGACAGGGGGCCTTGGGAGCAGTACTTC. It is translated as CASSIADSRRDRGPWEQYF.

The chain recombines TRBV11-2 with TRBJ1-4; D not certain. Germline-derived CDR1 and CDR2 are SGHAT and FQNNGV. CDR3 length equals 16 residues. The V gene lost 1 base and the J gene lost 7 bases, with 16 bases spanning the gap. CDR3 coding DNA: TGTGCCAGCAGCTTAGGACGGAGAATCTTGGGTGAAAAACTGTTTTTT. This sequence encodes CASSLGRRILGEKLFF.

The chain joins TRBV5-4 to TRBJ2-3; 11 nucleotides line up with TRBD2. This CDR3 has 16 amino acids. The germline V gene has CDR1 SGHNT and CDR2 YYREEE (reference sequence). The V segment lost 0 bases and the J segment 4 bases; nucleotides outside the gene matches: 4. CDR3 DNA sequence: TGTGCCAGCAGCTTGGTAGCGGGGGGGCCTTCAGATACGCAGTATTTT. Translating gives CASSLVAGGPSDTQYF.

This clone has a handful of counts. The chain joins TRBV6-5 to TRBJ2-7; unclear D gene. Per germline, CDR1 MNHEY and CDR2 SVGAGI. The CDR3 totals 13 residues. The ends were cut back, 5 bases at V and 3 bases at J, with 11 bases in the middle. Here the CDR3 reads CASSGQDIYEQYF. CDR3 DNA sequence: TGTGCCAGCAGTGGGCAGGATATCTACGAGCAGTACTTC.

V and J are TRBV7-2 and TRBJ2-7, with TRBD2 as a possible D gene (7 bases). Germline CDR1 reads SGHTA; CDR2 reads FQGNSA. The CDR3 is made up of 18 amino acids. V dropped 5 bases and J dropped 3 bases, with 26 bases sitting between them. The CDR3 here is CASSTPTRGIGGGYEQYF. The CDR3 DNA is TGTGCCAGCAGCACACCTACCAGGGGTATAGGCGGGGGCTACGAGCAGTACTTC.

V usage is TRBV18 and J usage is TRBJ2-7; tentatively, D is TRBD2 (5 bases). The V gene's germline CDR1 is KGHSH and CDR2 LQKENI. The V gene lost 3 bases and the J gene lost 0 bases, with 15 bases spanning the gap. There are 16 residues in the CDR3. CDR3 loop: CASSPRRTPSSYEQYF. DNA of the CDR3: TGTGCCAGCTCACCGAGGAGGACTCCCAGCTCCTACGAGCAGTACTTC.

This clone was counted a few times. The chain is built from TRBV6-4 and TRBJ2-1; 11 bases align to TRBD2. The CDR3 runs 16 residues. Germline trimming cut 0 bases from V and 3 bases from J; bases unmatched to any gene: 1. CDR1 is MRHNA and CDR2 is SNTAGT in the germline V gene. Here the CDR3 DNA reads TGTGCCAGCAGTGACTCGACTAGCGGGGACTACAATGAGCAGTTCTTC. This encodes CASSDSTSGDYNEQFF.

The rearrangement uses TRBV28 and TRBJ1-4; TRBD1 is a possible D gene (6 bases). V dropped 3 bases and J dropped 5 bases, with 13 bases sitting between them. The CDR3 runs 15 residues. From germline, CDR1 is MDHEN and CDR2 SYDVKM. CDR3 sequence reads: CASSFASQGNEKLFF. In DNA form, the CDR3 reads TGTGCCAGCAGTTTCGCCTCCCAGGGGAATGAAAAACTGTTTTTT.

The count of this clone is one. This chain links TRBV27 with TRBJ2-7, with 7 bases identical to TRBD1. CDR1 and CDR2 (germline): MNHEY, SMNVEV (reference sequence). The CDR3 has 13 residues. With 6 bases clipped from V and 6 bases from J, the junction kept 8 bases outside the gene matches. This chain's CDR3 is CASSKQGSREQYF. CDR3 bases: TGTGCCAGCAGCAAACAGGGGTCGCGCGAGCAGTACTTC.